The present entry profiles one T cell receptor (beta chain) with its context. The antigen is not known. V dropped 5 bases and J dropped 1; count of bases not matched to a gene: 5. Per the germline V gene, CDR1 is SNHLY and CDR2 is FYNNEI. This CDR3 comprises 14 residues. Profiling relied on immunoSEQ multiplex PCR, and the TCRdb table lists in-frame clones only, not all of them. The sample holds roughly 56,000 clones, about 86% seen once. This specimen comes from a study of OX40 agonist ivuxolimab in advanced cancers. Study findings and constraints: Clonal expansion was among the lowest in partial responders at 0.1-3.0 mg/kg, especially CD8+. Normalized T-cell clonal expansion was also low in a subset of nonresponders. Relative to CD4+, CD8+ T cells held more expanded clones on average.

This TCR was recovered from an adult with an advanced solid tumor such as melanoma, head and neck, liver or kidney cancer. The V call is TRBV2, the J call TRBJ2-7; 7 bases map to TRBD2. The input for sequencing was CD4+ or CD8+ T cells sorted from blood, taken in a trial of the OX40 agonist ivuxolimab. This CDR3 reads CASSSQLASYEQYF. The CDR3 DNA sequence: TGTGCCAGCAGTTCCCAACTAGCGTCCTACGAGCAGTACTTC.